The 20 T cell receptor beta chains presented below share a single source sample, sequenced in a study of T-cell reconstitution after alpha-beta-depleted transplantation in children listed by TCRdb under 2016. The library came from PCR. Instrument used: Illumina HiSeq 2500. To normalize quantification of the TCRbeta repertoire, the TCR libraries were built with molecular barcoding that relied on unique molecular identifiers. TCRdb took the public reads, trimmed them with fastp at Q25, ran MiXCR for clone calling and kept in-frame beta chains. Each entry merges the rows of one CDR3 protein and shows their most common DNA and genes. The sample table holds about 830,000 distinct CDR3 sequences, of which less than 20% were seen once. The ten most abundant clones make up approximately 5% of the sample. In light of the paper, this sample's treatment or condition label describes: allogeneic hematopoietic cell transplantation with graft depleted of TCRalphabeta T cells and CD19 B cells.

The sequencing here drew on PBMCs, mostly from graft donor cells, taken 360 days after TCRalphabeta/CD19-depleted stem cell transplant. Receptors originate from a male patient younger than 18 who had a stem cell transplant for acute lymphoblastic leukemia, so the T cells may come from the graft donor.

This chain uses TRBV3-1 with TRBJ2-1, with D perhaps TRBD2 (5 bases). Per germline, CDR1 LGHDT and CDR2 YNNKEL (reference sequence). V lost 11 bases and J 4 bases, leaving 18 bases between the germline ends. The CDR3 has 14 amino acids. Written as DNA, the CDR3 is TGTGCCTCGCAAAGTTTAGGACTGTACAATGAGCAGTTCTTC. Residues: CASQSLGLYNEQFF.

This clonotype was detected only a few times. The J gene is TRBJ2-2, the V gene TRBV7-9; D call uncertain. Trimming took 3 bases from V and 3 from J, leaving 11 bases between them. There are 15 residues in the CDR3. Germline V gene lookup returns CDR1 SEHNR and CDR2 FQNEAQ (reference sequence). The CDR3 loop is CASSFPRLHTGELFF. As DNA, the CDR3 is TGTGCCAGCAGCTTCCCTAGACTCCACACCGGGGAGCTGTTTTTT.

The rearrangement joins TRBV12-3 or TRBV12-4 to TRBJ2-1; the D gene is possibly TRBD2 (6 bases). V lost 11 bases and J 2 bases, leaving 19 bases between the germline ends. The CDR3 spans 15 residues. In nucleotides, the CDR3 is TGTGCCTCAATGTGGGATCTAGCGACCTACAATGAGCAGTTCTTC. Amino acids: CASMWDLATYNEQFF.

This rearrangement joins TRBV2 to TRBJ1-2, with 10 positions matching TRBD1. Unmatched junction bases numbered 5, after V lost 6 bases and J lost 7 bases. The CDR3 length is 13 residues. Looked up from germline, CDR1 is SNHLY and CDR2 is FYNNEI. CDR3 amino acids: CASSSGTGVGYTF. The CDR3 nucleotides read TGTGCCAGCAGCTCCGGGACAGGGGTTGGCTACACCTTC.

This sequence joins TRBV5-6 and TRBJ2-1; D is tentatively TRBD1 or TRBD2 (7 bases each). The CDR3 contains 15 residues. CDR1 and CDR2 from the germline V gene are SGHDT and YYEEEE. The V end lost 3 bases, the J end lost 7 bases, and 17 bases lay between the germline ends. Here the CDR3 reads CASSSSGPGGNEQFF. The DNA of the CDR3 is TGTGCCAGCAGCTCTAGCGGACCAGGGGGGAATGAGCAGTTCTTC.

This clonotype has a handful of counts. The chain couples TRBV6-5 to TRBJ1-2, with D uncertain. This CDR3 spans 14 amino acids. The V and J ends lost 0 bases and 3 bases respectively, with 8 bases between them. Germline loops: CDR1 MNHEY, CDR2 SVGAGI. CDR3 region: CASSYSRLYYGYTF. The CDR3 DNA is TGTGCCAGCAGTTACTCTCGTCTATACTATGGCTACACCTTC.

The chain couples TRBV4-1 to TRBJ1-1; no reliable D call. The CDR3 consists of 12 residues. The germline CDR1 and CDR2 sequences are MGHRA and YSYEKL. V was clipped by 1 base and J by 8 bases, with 8 bases between them. CDR3 bases: TGCGCCAGCAGCCAAGGGAATATAGAAGCTTTCTTT. Its translation: CASSQGNIEAFF.

This clonotype was found once. The rearrangement links TRBV12-3 or TRBV12-4 to TRBJ1-3, with D unresolved. The germline V and J ends were trimmed by 7 bases and 0 bases, with 7 bases remaining between them. This CDR3 has 13 amino acids. The CDR3: CASMRFSGNTIYF. The DNA of the CDR3 is TGTGCCAGCATGCGCTTCTCTGGAAACACCATATATTTT.

This rearrangement joins TRBV5-1 to TRBJ2-3; TRBD1 agrees at 8 bases. CDR1 is SGHRS and CDR2 is YFSETQ in the germline V gene. V gave up 2 bases and J gave up 1 base; unmatched junction bases: 9. The CDR3 contains 17 residues. The CDR3 nucleotides read TGCGCCAGCAGCTTCAGGGACAGGACGTGGGGCACAGATACGCAGTATTTT. As protein: CASSFRDRTWGTDTQYF.

V usage is TRBV20-1 and J usage is TRBJ2-5; TRBD2 agrees at 8 bases. This CDR3 contains 15 residues. The V gene end was trimmed by 1 base and the J gene end by 2 bases; junction bases not matched to a gene: 6. CDR1 and CDR2 (germline): DFQATT, SNEGSKA (reference sequence). The CDR3 spells CSARASGSRQETQYF. The DNA for the CDR3 is TGCAGTGCTAGAGCAAGCGGGAGTCGTCAAGAGACCCAGTACTTC.

This chain connects TRBV7-2 to TRBJ2-3, with D unclear. Trimming removed 9 bases at V and 4 bases at J, with 11 bases between. The germline V gene has CDR1 SGHTA and CDR2 FQGNSA. There are 12 residues in the CDR3. CDR3 protein: CARPAGADTQYF. The CDR3 coding sequence is TGTGCCAGGCCAGCCGGCGCAGATACGCAGTATTTT.

The chain combines TRBV19 with TRBJ2-2; tentatively, D is TRBD1 (6 bases). CDR3 length equals 13 residues. From germline, CDR1 is LNHDA and CDR2 SQIVND (reference sequence). V lost 3 bases to trimming and J lost 8 bases, with 10 bases between them. CDR3 sequence reads: CASSMRGTGELFF. The CDR3 nucleotides are TGTGCCAGTAGTATGAGGGGGACAGGGGAGCTGTTTTTT.

The sample holds many counts of this clonotype. The chain carries TRBV7-2 and TRBJ2-1, with 8 bases identical to TRBD2. With 1 base clipped from V and 9 bases from J, the junction kept 8 bases outside the gene matches. CDR3 length equals 15 residues. The germline CDR1 and CDR2 sequences are SGHTA and FQGNSA. This chain's CDR3 is CASSLEGGRITEQFF. The CDR3 DNA reads TGTGCCAGCAGCTTAGAGGGCGGGAGGATAACTGAGCAGTTCTTC.

This clonotype has just a few counts. The CDR3 here is CASSHPWGSGSGTGELFF. The CDR3 region has the DNA TGTGCCAGCAGCCACCCTTGGGGTAGCGGGAGTGGGACCGGGGAGCTGTTTTTT. This rearrangement joins TRBV12-3 or TRBV12-4 to TRBJ2-2; 9 nucleotides agree with TRBD2. The CDR3 runs to 18 residues. Trimming removed 6 bases from V and 5 bases from J; junction bases left unmatched: 16.

The chain employs TRBV9 and TRBJ1-1; D is undetermined. The CDR3 length is 17 residues. Germline V gives CDR1 SGDLS, CDR2 YYNGEE. V was clipped by 0 bases and J by 0 bases, with 15 bases between them. This chain's CDR3 is CASSVGGDWTLNTEAFF. In DNA, the CDR3 is TGTGCCAGCAGCGTAGGTGGGGATTGGACCTTGAACACTGAAGCTTTCTTT.

This clonotype was counted a few times. This chain joins TRBV12-3 or TRBV12-4 and TRBJ2-2, with 11 positions matching TRBD2. CDR3 length: 15 residues. The V and J ends lost 7 bases and 7 bases, in that order; junction bases with no gene match: 8. This chain's CDR3 is CASTGLAEGIGELFF. The CDR3 bases are TGTGCCAGCACGGGACTAGCGGAGGGGATCGGGGAGCTGTTTTTT.

V gene TRBV9 combines with J gene TRBJ1-2; possibly TRBD1 for D (5 bases). This CDR3 is built from 15 residues. V lost 0 bases, J lost 0 bases, and 9 bases lay in between. Germline-derived CDR1 and CDR2 are SGDLS and YYNGEE. CDR3 sequence reads: CASSVVQTANYGYTF. In DNA, the CDR3 is TGTGCCAGCAGCGTAGTACAGACAGCTAACTATGGCTACACCTTC.

The chain uses TRBV4-1 and TRBJ2-7; 12 nucleotides line up with TRBD2. This CDR3 has 16 amino acids. Germline V CDR1 and CDR2: MGHRA, YSYEKL. V lost 4 bases, J lost 3 bases, and 7 bases stayed unmatched. The DNA of the CDR3 is TGCGCCAGCAGCCCTTATGGACTAGCGGGACGCTACGAGCAGTACTTC. Translation: CASSPYGLAGRYEQYF.

Here the CDR3 DNA reads TGCGCCAGCAGCCAAGACTATCTGGAAGAGACCCAGTACTTC. Its protein product is CASSQDYLEETQYF. J is TRBJ2-5 and V is TRBV4-1; no clear D gene. The ends were cut back, 0 bases at V and 3 bases at J, with 8 bases in the middle. CDR1 and CDR2 (germline): MGHRA, YSYEKL. The CDR3 is made up of 14 amino acids.

This clonotype was seen a handful of times. This chain connects TRBV5-1 to TRBJ1-6; possible D gene TRBD1, 5 bases. V shed 7 bases and J shed 5 bases, with 10 bases lying between them. This CDR3 spans 13 amino acids. Germline assignment: CDR1 SGHRS and CDR2 YFSETQ. The CDR3 DNA follows: TGCGCCAGCCGAAGGGGAGATAATTCACCCCTCCACTTT. Amino acids: CASRRGDNSPLHF.